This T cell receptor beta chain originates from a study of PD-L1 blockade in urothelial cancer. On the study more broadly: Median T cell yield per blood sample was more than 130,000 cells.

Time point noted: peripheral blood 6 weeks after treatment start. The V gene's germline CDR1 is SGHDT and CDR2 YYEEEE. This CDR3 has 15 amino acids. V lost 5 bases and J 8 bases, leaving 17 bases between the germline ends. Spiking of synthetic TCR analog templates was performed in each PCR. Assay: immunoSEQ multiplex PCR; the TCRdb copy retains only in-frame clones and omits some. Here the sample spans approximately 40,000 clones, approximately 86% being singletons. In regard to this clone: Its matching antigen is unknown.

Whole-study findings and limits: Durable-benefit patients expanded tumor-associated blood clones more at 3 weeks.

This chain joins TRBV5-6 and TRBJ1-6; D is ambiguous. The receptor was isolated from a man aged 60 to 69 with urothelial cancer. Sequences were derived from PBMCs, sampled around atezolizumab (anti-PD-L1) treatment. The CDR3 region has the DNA TGTGCCAGCAGTGAGAACCCTGGTCGTGATTCACCCCTCCACTTT. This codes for CASSENPGRDSPLHF.